This TCR beta chain was sequenced in a study of siplizumab effects on memory and regulatory T cells. CDR1 and CDR2 (germline): SEHNR, FQNEAQ (reference sequence). The CDR3 is 15 residues long. V was pared by 1 base and J by 4 bases, with 8 bases between. Profiled with immunoSEQ multiplex PCR; TCRdb holds only in-frame clones, not every one. The table includes 90,000 to 140,000 clones, under 95% detected once. The receptor's source is a human donor in good health. The J gene is TRBJ2-6, the V gene TRBV7-9; D may be TRBD1 (5 bases). The source material was CD4+ T cells sorted from blood. CDR3 region: CASSLGQTGANVLTF. CDR3 DNA: TGTGCCAGCAGCTTAGGACAGACCGGGGCCAACGTCCTGACTTTC.